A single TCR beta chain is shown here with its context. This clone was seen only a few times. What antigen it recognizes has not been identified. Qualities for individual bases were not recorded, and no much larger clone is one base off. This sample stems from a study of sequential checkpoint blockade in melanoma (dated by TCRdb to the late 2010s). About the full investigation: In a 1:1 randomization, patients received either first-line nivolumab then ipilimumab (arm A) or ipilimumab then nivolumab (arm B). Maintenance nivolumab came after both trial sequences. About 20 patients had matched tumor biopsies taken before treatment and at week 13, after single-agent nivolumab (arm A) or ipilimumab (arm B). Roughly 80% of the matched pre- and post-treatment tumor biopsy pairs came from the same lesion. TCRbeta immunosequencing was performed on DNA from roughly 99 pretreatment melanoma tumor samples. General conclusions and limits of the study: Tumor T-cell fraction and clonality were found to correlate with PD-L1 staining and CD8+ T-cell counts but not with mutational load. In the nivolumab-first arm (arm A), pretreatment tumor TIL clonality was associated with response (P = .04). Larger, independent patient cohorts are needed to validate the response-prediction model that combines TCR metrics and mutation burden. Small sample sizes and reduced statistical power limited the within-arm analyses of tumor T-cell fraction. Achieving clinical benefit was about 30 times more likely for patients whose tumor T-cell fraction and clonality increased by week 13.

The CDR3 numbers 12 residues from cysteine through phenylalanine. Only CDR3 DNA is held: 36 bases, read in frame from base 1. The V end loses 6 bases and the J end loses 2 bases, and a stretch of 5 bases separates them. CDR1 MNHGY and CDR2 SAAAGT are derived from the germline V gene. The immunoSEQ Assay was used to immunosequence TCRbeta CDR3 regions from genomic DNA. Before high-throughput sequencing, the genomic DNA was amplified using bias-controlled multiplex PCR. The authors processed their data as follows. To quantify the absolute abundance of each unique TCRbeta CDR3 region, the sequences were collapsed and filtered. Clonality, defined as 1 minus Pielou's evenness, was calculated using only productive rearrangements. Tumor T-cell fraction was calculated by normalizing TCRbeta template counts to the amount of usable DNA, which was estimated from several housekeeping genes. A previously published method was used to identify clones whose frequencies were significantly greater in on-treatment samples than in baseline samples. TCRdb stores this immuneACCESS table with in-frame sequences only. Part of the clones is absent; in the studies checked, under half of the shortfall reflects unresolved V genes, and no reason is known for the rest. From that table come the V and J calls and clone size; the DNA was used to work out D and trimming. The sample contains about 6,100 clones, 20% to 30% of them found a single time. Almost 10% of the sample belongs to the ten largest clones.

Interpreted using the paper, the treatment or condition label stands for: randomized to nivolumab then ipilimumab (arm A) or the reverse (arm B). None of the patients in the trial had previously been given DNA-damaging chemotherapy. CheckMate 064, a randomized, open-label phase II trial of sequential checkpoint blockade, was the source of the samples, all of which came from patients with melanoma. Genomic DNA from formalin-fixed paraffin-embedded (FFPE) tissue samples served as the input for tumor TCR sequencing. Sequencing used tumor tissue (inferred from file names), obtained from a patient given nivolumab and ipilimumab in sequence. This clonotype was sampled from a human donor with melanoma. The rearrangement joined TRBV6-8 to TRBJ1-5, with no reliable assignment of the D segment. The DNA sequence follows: TGTGCCAGCAGGGGTGGCAATCAGCCCCAGCATTTT. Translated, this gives CASRGGNQPQHF.